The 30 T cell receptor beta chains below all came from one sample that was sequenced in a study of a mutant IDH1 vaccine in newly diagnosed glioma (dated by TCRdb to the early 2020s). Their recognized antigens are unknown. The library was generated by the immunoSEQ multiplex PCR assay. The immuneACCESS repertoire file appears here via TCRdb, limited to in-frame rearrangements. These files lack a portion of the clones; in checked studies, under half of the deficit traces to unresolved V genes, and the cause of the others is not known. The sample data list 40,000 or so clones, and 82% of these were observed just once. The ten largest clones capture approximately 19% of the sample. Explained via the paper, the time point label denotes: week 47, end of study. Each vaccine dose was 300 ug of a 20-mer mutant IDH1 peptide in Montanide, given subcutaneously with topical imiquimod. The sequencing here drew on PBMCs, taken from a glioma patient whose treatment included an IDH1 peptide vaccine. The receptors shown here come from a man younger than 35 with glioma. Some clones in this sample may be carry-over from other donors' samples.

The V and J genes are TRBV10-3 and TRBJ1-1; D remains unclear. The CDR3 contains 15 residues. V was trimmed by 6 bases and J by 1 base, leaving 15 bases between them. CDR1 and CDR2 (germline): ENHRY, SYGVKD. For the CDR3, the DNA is TGTGCCATCAGCAAACAGCCTGGAAAGAACACTGAAGCTTTCTTT. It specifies CAISKQPGKNTEAFF.

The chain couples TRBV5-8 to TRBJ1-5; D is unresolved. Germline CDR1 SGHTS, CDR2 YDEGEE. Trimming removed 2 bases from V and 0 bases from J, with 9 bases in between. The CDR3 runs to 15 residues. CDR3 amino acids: CASSFQPLSNQPQHF. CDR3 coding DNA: TGTGCCAGCAGCTTCCAGCCCCTTAGCAATCAGCCCCAGCATTTT.

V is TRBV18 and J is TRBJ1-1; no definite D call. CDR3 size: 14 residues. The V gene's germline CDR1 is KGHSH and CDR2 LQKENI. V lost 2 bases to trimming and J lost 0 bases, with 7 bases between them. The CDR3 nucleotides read TGTGCCAGCTCACCATTAGATATGAACACTGAAGCTTTCTTT. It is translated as CASSPLDMNTEAFF.

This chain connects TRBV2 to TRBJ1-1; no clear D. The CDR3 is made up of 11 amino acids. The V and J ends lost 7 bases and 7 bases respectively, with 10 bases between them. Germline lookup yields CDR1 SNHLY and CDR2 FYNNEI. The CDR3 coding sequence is TGTGCCAGCAAGGTAGTTCTTGAAGCTTTCTTT. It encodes CASKVVLEAFF.

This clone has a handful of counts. The CDR3 sequence: CASSVAPNENTEAFF. In DNA, the CDR3 is TGTGCCAGCAGCGTAGCCCCAAACGAGAACACTGAAGCTTTCTTT. This chain links TRBV9 with TRBJ1-1, with D hard to call. V gave up 0 bases and J gave up 1 base, with 10 bases separating them. CDR1 is SGDLS and CDR2 is YYNGEE in the germline V gene. This CDR3 comprises 15 residues.

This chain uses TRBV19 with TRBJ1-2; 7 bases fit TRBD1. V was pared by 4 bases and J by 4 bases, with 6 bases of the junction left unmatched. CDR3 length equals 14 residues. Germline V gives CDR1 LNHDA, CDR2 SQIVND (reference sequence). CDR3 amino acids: CASSTTTGIYGYTF. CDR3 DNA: TGTGCCAGTAGTACCACGACAGGGATCTATGGCTACACCTTC. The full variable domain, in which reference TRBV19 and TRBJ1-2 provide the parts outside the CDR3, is DGGITQSPKYLFRKEGQNVTLSCEQNLNHDAMYWYRQDPGQGLRLIYYSQIVNDFQKGDIAEGYSVSREKKESFPLTVTSAQKNPTAFYLCASSTTTGIYGYTFGSGTRLTVV.

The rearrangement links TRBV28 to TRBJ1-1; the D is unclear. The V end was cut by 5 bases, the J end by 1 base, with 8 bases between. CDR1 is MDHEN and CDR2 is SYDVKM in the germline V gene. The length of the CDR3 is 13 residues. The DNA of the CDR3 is TGTGCCAGCAGTAGGTGGGAGAACACTGAAGCTTTCTTT. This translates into CASSRWENTEAFF.

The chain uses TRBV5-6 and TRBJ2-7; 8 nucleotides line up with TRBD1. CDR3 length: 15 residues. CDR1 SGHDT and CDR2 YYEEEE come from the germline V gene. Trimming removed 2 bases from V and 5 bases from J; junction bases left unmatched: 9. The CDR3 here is CASSFLTTGADEQYF. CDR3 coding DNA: TGTGCCAGCAGCTTCCTAACGACAGGGGCAGACGAGCAGTACTTC.

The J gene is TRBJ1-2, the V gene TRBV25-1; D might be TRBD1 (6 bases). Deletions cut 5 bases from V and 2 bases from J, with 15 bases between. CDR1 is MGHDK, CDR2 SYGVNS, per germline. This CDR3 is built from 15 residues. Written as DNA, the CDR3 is TGTGCCAGCAGTCTAATGGGAGGGACAAACTATGGCTACACCTTC. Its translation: CASSLMGGTNYGYTF.

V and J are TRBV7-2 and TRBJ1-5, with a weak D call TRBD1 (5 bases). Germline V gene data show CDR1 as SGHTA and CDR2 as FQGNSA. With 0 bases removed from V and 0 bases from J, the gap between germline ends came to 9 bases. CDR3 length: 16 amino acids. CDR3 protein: CASSLALRGSNQPQHF. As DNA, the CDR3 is TGTGCCAGCAGCTTAGCGCTAAGGGGTAGCAATCAGCCCCAGCATTTT. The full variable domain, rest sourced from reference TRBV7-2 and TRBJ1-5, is GAGVSQSPSNKVTEKGKDVELRCDPISGHTALYWYRQSLGQGLEFLIYFQGNSAPDKSGLPSDRFSAERTGGSVSTLTIQRTQQEDSAVYLCASSLALRGSNQPQHFGDGTRLSIL.

Written as DNA, the CDR3 is TGTGCCAGCAGCGTGGCTCACACGATGGGCGAGCAGTACTTC. Its translation: CASSVAHTMGEQYF. V usage is TRBV9 and J usage is TRBJ2-7; unclear D gene. This CDR3 has 14 amino acids. With 2 bases removed from V and 6 bases from J, the gap between germline ends came to 15 bases. Germline values: CDR1 SGDLS, CDR2 YYNGEE.

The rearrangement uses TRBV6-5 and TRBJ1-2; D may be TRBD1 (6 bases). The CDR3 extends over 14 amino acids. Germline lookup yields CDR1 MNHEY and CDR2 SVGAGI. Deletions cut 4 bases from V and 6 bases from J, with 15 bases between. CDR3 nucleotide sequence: TGTGCCAGCAGTTCGTACCTTAAGGGGGATGGCTACACCTTC. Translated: CASSSYLKGDGYTF.

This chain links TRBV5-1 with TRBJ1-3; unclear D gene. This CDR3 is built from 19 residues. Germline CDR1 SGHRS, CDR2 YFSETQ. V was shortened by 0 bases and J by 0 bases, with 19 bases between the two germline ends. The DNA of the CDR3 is TGCGCCAGCAGCTTGGATCCTTGGACTCCTTCAAACTCTGGAAACACCATATATTTT. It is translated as CASSLDPWTPSNSGNTIYF. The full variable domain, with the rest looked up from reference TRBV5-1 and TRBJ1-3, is KAGVTQTPRYLIKTRGQQVTLSCSPISGHRSVSWYQQTPGQGLQFLFEYFSETQRNKGNFPGRFSGRQFSNSRSEMNVSTLELGDSALYLCASSLDPWTPSNSGNTIYFGEGSWLTVV.

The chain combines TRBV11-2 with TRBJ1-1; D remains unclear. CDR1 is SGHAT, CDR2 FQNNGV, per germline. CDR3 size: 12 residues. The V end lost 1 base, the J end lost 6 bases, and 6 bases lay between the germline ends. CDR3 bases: TGTGCCAGCAGCTTAGTCGTCCCTGAAGCTTTCTTT. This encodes CASSLVVPEAFF.

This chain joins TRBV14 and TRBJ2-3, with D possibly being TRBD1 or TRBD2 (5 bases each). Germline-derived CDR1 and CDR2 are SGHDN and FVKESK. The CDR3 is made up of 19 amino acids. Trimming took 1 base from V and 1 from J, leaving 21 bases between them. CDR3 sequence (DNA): TGTGCCAGCAGCCAAGTCAAGCGGTTCAGGGAGTCCCGCACAGATACGCAGTATTTT. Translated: CASSQVKRFRESRTDTQYF.

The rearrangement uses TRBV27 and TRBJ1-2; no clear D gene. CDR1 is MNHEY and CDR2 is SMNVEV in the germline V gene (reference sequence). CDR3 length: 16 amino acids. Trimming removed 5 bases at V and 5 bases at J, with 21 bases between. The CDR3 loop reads CASSPTGLAWAYGYTF. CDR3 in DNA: TGTGCCAGCAGTCCCACCGGATTAGCTTGGGCTTATGGCTACACCTTC.

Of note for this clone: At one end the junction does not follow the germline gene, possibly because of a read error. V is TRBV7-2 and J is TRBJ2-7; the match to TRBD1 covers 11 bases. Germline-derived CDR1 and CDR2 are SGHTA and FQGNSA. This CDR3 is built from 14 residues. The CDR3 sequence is CASSLLSFGTGGSF. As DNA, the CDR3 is TGTGCCAGCAGCTTGCTCTCCTTCGGGACAGGGGGTTCCTTC.

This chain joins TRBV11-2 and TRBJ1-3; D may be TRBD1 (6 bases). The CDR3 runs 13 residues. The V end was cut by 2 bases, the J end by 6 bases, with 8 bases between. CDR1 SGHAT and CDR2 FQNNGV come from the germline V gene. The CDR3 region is CASSLTGLNTIYF. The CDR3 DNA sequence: TGTGCCAGCAGCTTAACAGGGTTAAACACCATATATTTT.

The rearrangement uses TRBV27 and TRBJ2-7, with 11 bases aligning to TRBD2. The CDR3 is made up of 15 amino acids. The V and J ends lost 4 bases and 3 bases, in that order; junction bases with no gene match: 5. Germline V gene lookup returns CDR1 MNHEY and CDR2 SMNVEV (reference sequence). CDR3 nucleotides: TGTGCCAGCAGTTACACGGGACTAGCGGACTACGAGCAGTACTTC. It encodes CASSYTGLADYEQYF.

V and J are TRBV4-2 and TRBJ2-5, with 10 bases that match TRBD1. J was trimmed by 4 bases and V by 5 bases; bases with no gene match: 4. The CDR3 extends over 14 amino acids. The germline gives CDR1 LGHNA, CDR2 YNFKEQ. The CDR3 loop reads CASSYRTGGETQYF. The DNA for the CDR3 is TGTGCCAGCAGCTACCGGACAGGGGGAGAGACCCAGTACTTC.

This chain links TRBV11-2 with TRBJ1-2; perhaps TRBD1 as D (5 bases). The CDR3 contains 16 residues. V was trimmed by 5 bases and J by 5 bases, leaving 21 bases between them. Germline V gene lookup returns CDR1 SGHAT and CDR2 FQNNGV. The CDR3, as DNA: TGTGCCAGCAGCCCTCATGCCGGGGGGTTAGGGTATGGCTACACCTTC. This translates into CASSPHAGGLGYGYTF.

CDR3 region: CASSYSFGVLGYGYTF. The DNA for the CDR3 is TGTGCCAGCAGTTACTCGTTTGGGGTGTTAGGGTATGGCTACACCTTC. V is TRBV6-5 and J is TRBJ1-2; D ambiguous. Trimming cost V 0 bases and J 5 bases, with 16 bases left between them. CDR1 is MNHEY, CDR2 SVGAGI, per germline. The CDR3 contains 16 residues.

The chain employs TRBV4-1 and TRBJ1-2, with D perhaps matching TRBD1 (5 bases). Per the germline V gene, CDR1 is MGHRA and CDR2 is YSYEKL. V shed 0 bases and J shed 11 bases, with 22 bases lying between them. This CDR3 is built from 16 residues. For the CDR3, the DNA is TGCGCCAGCAGCCAAGACTCGGGGGGTTGGACCGAAAGGTACACCTTC. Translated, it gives CASSQDSGGWTERYTF.

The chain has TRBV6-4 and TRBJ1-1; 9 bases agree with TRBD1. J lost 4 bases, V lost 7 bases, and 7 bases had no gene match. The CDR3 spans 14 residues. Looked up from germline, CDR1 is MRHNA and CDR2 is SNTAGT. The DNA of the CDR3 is TGTGCCAGCACCCGGGACAGGGAGAGCACTGAAGCTTTCTTT. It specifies CASTRDRESTEAFF.

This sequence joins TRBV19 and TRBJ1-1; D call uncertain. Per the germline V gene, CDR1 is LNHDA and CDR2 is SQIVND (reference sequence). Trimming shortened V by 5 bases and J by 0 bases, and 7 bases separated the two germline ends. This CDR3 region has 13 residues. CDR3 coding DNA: TGTGCCAGTAGTGGAACTATGAACACTGAAGCTTTCTTT. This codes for CASSGTMNTEAFF.

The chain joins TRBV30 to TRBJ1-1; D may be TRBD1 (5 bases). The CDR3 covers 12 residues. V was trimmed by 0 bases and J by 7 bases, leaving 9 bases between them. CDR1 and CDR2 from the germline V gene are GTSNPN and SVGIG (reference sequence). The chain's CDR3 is CAWSVWGVEAFF. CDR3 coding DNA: TGTGCCTGGAGTGTGTGGGGGGTTGAAGCTTTCTTT. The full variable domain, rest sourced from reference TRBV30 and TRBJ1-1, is SQTIHQWPATLVQPVGSPLSLECTVEGTSNPNLYWYRQAAGRGLQLLFYSVGIGQISSEVPQNLSASRPQDRQFILSSKKLLLSDSGFYLCAWSVWGVEAFFGQGTRLTVV.

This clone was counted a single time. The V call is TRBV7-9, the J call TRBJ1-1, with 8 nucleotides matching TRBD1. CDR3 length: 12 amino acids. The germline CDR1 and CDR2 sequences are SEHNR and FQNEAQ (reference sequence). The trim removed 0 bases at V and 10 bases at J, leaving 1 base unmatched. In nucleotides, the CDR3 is TGTGCCAGCAGCTTAGCAACAGGGGGAGCTTTCTTT. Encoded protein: CASSLATGGAFF.

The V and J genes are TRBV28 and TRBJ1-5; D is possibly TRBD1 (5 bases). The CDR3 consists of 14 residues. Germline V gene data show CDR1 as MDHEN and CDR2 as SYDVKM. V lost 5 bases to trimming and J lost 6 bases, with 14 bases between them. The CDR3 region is CASSTPTVGQPQHF. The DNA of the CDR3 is TGTGCCAGCAGTACCCCGACAGTCGGTCAGCCCCAGCATTTT.

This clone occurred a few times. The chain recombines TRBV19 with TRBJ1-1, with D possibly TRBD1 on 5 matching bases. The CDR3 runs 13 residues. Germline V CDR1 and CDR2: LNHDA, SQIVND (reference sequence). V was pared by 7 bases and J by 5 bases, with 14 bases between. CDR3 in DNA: TGTGCCAGTACCCCCGGGGGATGGACTGAAGCTTTCTTT. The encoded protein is CASTPGGWTEAFF.

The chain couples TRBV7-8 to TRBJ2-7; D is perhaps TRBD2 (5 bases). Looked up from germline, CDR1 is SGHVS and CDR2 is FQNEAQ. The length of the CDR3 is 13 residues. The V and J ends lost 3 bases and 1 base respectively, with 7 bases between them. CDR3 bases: TGTGCCAGCAGCTTCCGGGGTTCCTACGAGCAGTACTTC. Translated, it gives CASSFRGSYEQYF.